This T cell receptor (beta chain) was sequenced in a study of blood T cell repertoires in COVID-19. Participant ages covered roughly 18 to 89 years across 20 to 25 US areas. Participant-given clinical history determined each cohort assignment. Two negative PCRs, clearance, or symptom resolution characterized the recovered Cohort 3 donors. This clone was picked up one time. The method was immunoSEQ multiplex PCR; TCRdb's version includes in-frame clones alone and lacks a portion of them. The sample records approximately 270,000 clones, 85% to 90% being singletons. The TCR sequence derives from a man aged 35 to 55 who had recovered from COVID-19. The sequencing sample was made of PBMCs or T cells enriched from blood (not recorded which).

The CDR3 loop reads CASSERLAQAKNIQYF. The CDR3 DNA reads as TGTGCCAGCAGTGAACGGCTAGCCCAAGCCAAAAACATTCAGTACTTC. V usage is TRBV2 and J usage is TRBJ2-4, with D perhaps matching TRBD2 (5 bases). The CDR3 contains 16 residues. Germline loops: CDR1 SNHLY, CDR2 FYNNEI. The V end lost 2 bases, the J end lost 0 bases, and 11 bases lay between the germline ends.